Below, 29 T cell receptor beta chains from the same sample are listed, as sequenced in a study of shared clonotypes between healthy human individuals. Terminally differentiated effector memory CD45RA+ cells were left out of the naive CD8 fraction, which was CD45RO-negative and positively selected for CCR7. Assay used: immunoSEQ multiplex PCR; TCRdb lists only in-frame clones, some missing. The sample includes about 680,000 clones, approximately 90% of them seen just once. The sequenced sample was naive CD8+ T cells sorted from blood. These receptor sequences come from a man aged 30-40 years in good health.

This chain connects TRBV4-2 to TRBJ1-1, with D possibly TRBD1 on 5 matching bases. V was pared by 7 bases and J by 2 bases, with 11 bases between. Germline-derived CDR1 and CDR2 are LGHNA and YNFKEQ. CDR3 length: 13 amino acids. As DNA, the CDR3 is TGTGCCAGCACAGGGCCAGGCAACACTGAAGCTTTCTTT. Its translation: CASTGPGNTEAFF.

The chain couples TRBV6-4 to TRBJ2-5, with 7 bases that match TRBD2. This CDR3 is built from 15 residues. J was trimmed by 2 bases and V by 6 bases; bases with no gene match: 9. Germline assignment: CDR1 MRHNA and CDR2 SNTAGT. The chain's CDR3 is CASRCSGRRQETQYF. The CDR3 coding sequence is TGTGCCAGCAGATGCTCCGGGAGGCGACAAGAGACCCAGTACTTC.

The CDR3 sequence is CASSESRRDREWVRGNQPQHF. The CDR3 DNA reads as TGCGCCAGCAGTGAGTCTAGGCGGGACAGGGAGTGGGTTAGGGGCAATCAGCCCCAGCATTTT. The rearrangement links TRBV10-1 to TRBJ1-5, with 9 nucleotides matching TRBD1. The CDR3 extends over 21 amino acids. The V gene's germline CDR1 is WNHNN and CDR2 SYGVQD (reference sequence). J was trimmed by 2 bases and V by 0 bases; bases with no gene match: 17.

This chain connects TRBV25-1 to TRBJ2-2; D is perhaps TRBD2 (7 bases). The CDR3 loop spans 13 amino acids. CDR1 is MGHDK and CDR2 is SYGVNS in the germline V gene. The V end was cut by 7 bases, the J end by 9 bases, with 15 bases between. DNA for the CDR3: TGTGCCAGCATAGGGGGGGTCCCCCGGGAGCTGTTTTTT. Translated, it gives CASIGGVPRELFF.

This sequence joins TRBV19 and TRBJ2-2, with a possible D match to TRBD1 (6 bases). V lost 7 bases and J 1 base, leaving 10 bases between the germline ends. This CDR3 has 14 amino acids. Per germline, CDR1 LNHDA and CDR2 SQIVND (reference sequence). Here the CDR3 reads CASTGEWNTGELFF. CDR3 sequence (DNA): TGTGCCAGTACAGGGGAATGGAACACCGGGGAGCTGTTTTTT.

Here the CDR3 reads CASSPGASNEQYF. DNA for the CDR3: TGTGCCAGCTCACCGGGAGCGTCTAACGAGCAGTACTTC. The chain has TRBV18 and TRBJ2-7; TRBD2 is a possible D gene (5 bases). Germline V gene lookup returns CDR1 KGHSH and CDR2 LQKENI. The CDR3 has 13 amino acids. Trimming stripped 3 bases from V and 5 bases from J, with 11 bases between. Combining the CDR3 with reference TRBV18 and TRBJ2-7 gives the whole variable domain NAGVMQNPRHLVRRRGQEARLRCSPMKGHSHVYWYRQLPEEGLKFMVYLQKENIIDESGMPKERFSAEFPKEGPSILRIQQVVRGDSAAYFCASSPGASNEQYFGPGTRLTVT.

This clone appeared once. Other DNA sequences in the same sample also yield this CDR3. In DNA, the CDR3 is TGTGCCAGCAGTGACGGCTACGAGCAGTACTTC. Protein: CASSDGYEQYF. The chain is built from TRBV27 and TRBJ2-7; D ambiguous. This CDR3 has 11 residues. Between the trimmed V and J ends, which lost 5 bases and 3 bases, there was a span of 5 bases. Germline V gives CDR1 MNHEY, CDR2 SMNVEV (reference sequence).

The V call is TRBV6-1, the J call TRBJ2-1; 10 bases are a match to TRBD2. Germline CDR1 is MNHNS and CDR2 is SASEGT. The V segment lost 2 bases and the J segment 8 bases; nucleotides outside the gene matches: 9. The CDR3 spans 16 residues. Here the CDR3 DNA reads TGTGCCAGCAGTGAACCCCCTAGCGGGAGTTGGGATGAGCAGTTCTTC. The encoded protein is CASSEPPSGSWDEQFF.

V is TRBV9 and J is TRBJ1-1; no reliable D call. Per germline, CDR1 SGDLS and CDR2 YYNGEE. The CDR3 spans 14 residues. V lost 2 bases, J lost 1 base, and 9 bases lay in between. The CDR3 protein is CASSVSLTNTEAFF. As DNA, the CDR3 is TGTGCCAGCAGCGTCTCCCTTACGAACACTGAAGCTTTCTTT.

J is TRBJ2-5 and V is TRBV5-5; D remains ambiguous. This CDR3 spans 16 amino acids. The germline gives CDR1 SGHKS, CDR2 YYEKEE (reference sequence). Trimming stripped 0 bases from V and 5 bases from J, with 17 bases between. Written as DNA, the CDR3 is TGTGCCAGCAGCTTGGAACAAAGCGCCGCCGGGGAGACCCAGTACTTC. Encoded protein: CASSLEQSAAGETQYF.

V and J are TRBV21-1 and TRBJ2-1; the table calls TRBD2, which could not be checked here. TRBV21-1 is given as a pseudogene. The CDR3 is 20 amino acids. In DNA form, the CDR3 reads TGTGCCAGCAGCAATCGGGGGGGATGCCCTAGCGCTCTTTCCTACAATGAGCAGTTCTTC. Its translation: CASSNRGGCPSALSYNEQFF.

The chain employs TRBV11-2 and TRBJ2-3, with a weak D call TRBD2 (6 bases). The CDR3 length is 14 residues. Germline V lookup: CDR1 SGHAT, CDR2 FQNNGV. Trimming left V 5 bases short and J 4 bases short, with 13 bases between. The CDR3 is CASSAGLQADTQYF. For the CDR3, the DNA is TGTGCCAGCAGCGCGGGACTGCAGGCAGATACGCAGTATTTT.

The chain recombines TRBV4-1 with TRBJ2-5; TRBD2 agrees at 11 bases. Germline V CDR1 and CDR2: MGHRA, YSYEKL. V was pared by 3 bases and J by 5 bases, with 14 bases of the junction left unmatched. The CDR3 consists of 18 residues. The CDR3 loop reads CASSHLHKGLADPETQYF. CDR3 DNA: TGCGCCAGCAGCCATCTCCATAAGGGACTAGCGGATCCTGAGACCCAGTACTTC.

The rearrangement joins TRBV7-6 to TRBJ1-2; tentatively, D is TRBD1 (6 bases). The V and J ends lost 5 bases and 2 bases respectively, with 21 bases between them. This CDR3 is 17 amino acids long. Germline CDR1 reads SGHVS; CDR2 reads FNYEAQ. The CDR3 loop is CASSPLLLETGNYGYTF. The CDR3 nucleotides are TGTGCCAGCAGCCCACTACTTTTGGAAACAGGGAACTATGGCTACACCTTC.

The DNA for the CDR3 is TGTGCCAGCAGCCCCCCGGGACCTTATAGCAATCAGCCCCAGCATTTT. Its translation is CASSPPGPYSNQPQHF. The V and J genes are TRBV7-9 and TRBJ1-5; D is perhaps TRBD1 (5 bases). The germline gives CDR1 SEHNR, CDR2 FQNEAQ (reference sequence). There are 16 residues in the CDR3. The V end lost 5 bases, the J end lost 0 bases, and 14 bases lay between the germline ends.

Only a few counts were recorded for this clone. The chain couples TRBV19 to TRBJ1-2, with 8 bases lining up with TRBD1. The CDR3 runs to 15 residues. V was clipped by 9 bases and J by 4 bases; unmatched bases: 13. Germline V gene sequence: CDR1 LNHDA, CDR2 SQIVND (reference sequence). As DNA, the CDR3 is TGTGCCAGACACATGGGGACAGGACGCCCCTATGGCTACACCTTC. Encoded protein: CARHMGTGRPYGYTF.

This rearrangement joins TRBV5-1 to TRBJ2-1; D is possibly TRBD2 (5 bases). The CDR3 runs 16 residues. Trimming cost V 2 bases and J 3 bases, with 15 bases left between them. From germline, CDR1 is SGHRS and CDR2 YFSETQ. CDR3 in amino acids: CASSLLVGELYNEQFF. The CDR3 bases are TGCGCCAGCAGCTTATTAGTGGGAGAACTCTACAATGAGCAGTTCTTC.

V and J are TRBV9 and TRBJ2-6; 9 positions match TRBD1. Trimming at V came to 1 base and at J to 1 base, leaving 12 bases not matched to a gene. CDR3 size: 20 residues. CDR1 is SGDLS, CDR2 YYNGEE, per germline. CDR3 sequence: CASSVPTVGTGLSGANVLTF. The CDR3 bases are TGTGCCAGCAGCGTACCCACGGTAGGGACAGGGCTATCTGGGGCCAACGTCCTGACTTTC. The variable domain in full, with the rest retrieved from reference TRBV9 and TRBJ2-6, is DSGVTQTPKHLITATGQRVTLRCSPRSGDLSVYWYQQSLDQGLQFLIQYYNGEERAKGNILERFSAQQFPDLHSELNLSSLELGDSALYFCASSVPTVGTGLSGANVLTFGAGSRLTVL.

This chain uses TRBV12-5 with TRBJ1-1; 8 bases match TRBD1. The germline CDR1 and CDR2 sequences are LGHNT and FRNRAP. The CDR3 is made up of 16 amino acids. V was clipped by 0 bases and J by 4 bases; unmatched bases: 7. The chain's CDR3 is CASGLVLTGEFTEAFF. Written as DNA, the CDR3 is TGTGCTAGTGGTTTGGTACTGACAGGGGAATTCACTGAAGCTTTCTTT.

The chain links TRBV19 to TRBJ2-7; D perhaps matches TRBD1 (5 bases). The germline V gene has CDR1 LNHDA and CDR2 SQIVND (reference sequence). The CDR3 is made up of 13 amino acids. Between the trimmed V and J ends, which lost 3 bases and 3 bases, there was a span of 9 bases. CDR3 bases: TGTGCCAGTAGTATGACAGTTAGCTACGAGCAGTACTTC. Translating gives CASSMTVSYEQYF.

This clone was seen just once. The rearrangement joins TRBV6-1 to TRBJ1-2; D gene ambiguous. This CDR3 has 14 amino acids. Germline CDR1 and CDR2: MNHNS and SASEGT. V lost 4 bases to trimming and J lost 1 base, with 10 bases between them. The CDR3 region is CASSGRAVNYGYTF. The CDR3 nucleotides are TGTGCCAGCAGTGGCCGGGCCGTTAACTATGGCTACACCTTC.

This chain links TRBV6-5 with TRBJ2-2; 7 bases align to TRBD1. Looked up from germline, CDR1 is MNHEY and CDR2 is SVGAGI. J gave up 6 bases and V 6 bases, and 4 bases lay outside the gene matches. CDR3 length: 13 residues. CDR3 nucleotides: TGTGCCAGCAGCAGGGGGTTGGCCGGGGAGCTGTTTTTT. Translated, it gives CASSRGLAGELFF.

This clone was detected a few times. The genes are TRBV27 and TRBJ2-7; D gene ambiguous. V dropped 0 bases and J dropped 0 bases, with 12 bases sitting between them. Germline values: CDR1 MNHEY, CDR2 SMNVEV (reference sequence). CDR3 length: 16 residues. The CDR3 nucleotides are TGTGCCAGCAGTTTATCGTACCCGGCGTACTCCTACGAGCAGTACTTC. It yields the protein CASSLSYPAYSYEQYF.

Regarding this clone: Distinct nucleotide sequences in the sample also encode this CDR3. The chain carries TRBV5-1 and TRBJ2-3; no definite D call. Trimming left V 0 bases short and J 2 bases short, with 16 bases between. The CDR3 is 17 residues long. The germline V gene has CDR1 SGHRS and CDR2 YFSETQ. CDR3 in amino acids: CASSLEIPGRDTDTQYF. The CDR3, as DNA: TGCGCCAGCAGCTTGGAAATACCGGGTCGCGACACAGATACGCAGTATTTT.

This chain links TRBV5-1 with TRBJ1-1, with D tentatively TRBD1 (6 bases). Trimming removed 1 base from V and 4 bases from J, with 8 bases in between. Germline V gives CDR1 SGHRS, CDR2 YFSETQ. This CDR3 has 13 residues. CDR3 bases: TGCGCCAGCAGCTTGAGGGGGGGCACTGAAGCTTTCTTT. As protein: CASSLRGGTEAFF.

The J gene is TRBJ1-1, the V gene TRBV19; D ambiguous. Germline V lookup: CDR1 LNHDA, CDR2 SQIVND (reference sequence). Trimming left V 3 bases short and J 1 base short, with 9 bases between. The CDR3 is 14 amino acids. For the CDR3, the DNA is TGTGCCAGTAGTATCCCCTCGGGGAACACTGAAGCTTTCTTT. Translating it yields CASSIPSGNTEAFF.

The J gene is TRBJ2-2, the V gene TRBV7-9; D unclear. Trimming removed 1 base from V and 5 bases from J, with 8 bases in between. The CDR3 covers 14 residues. From germline, CDR1 is SEHNR and CDR2 FQNEAQ (reference sequence). CDR3 nucleotide sequence: TGTGCCAGCAGCTTAGGAGGAAATACCGGGGAGCTGTTTTTT. It translates to CASSLGGNTGELFF.

The chain combines TRBV5-1 with TRBJ2-1, with 12 bases lining up with TRBD2. CDR1 SGHRS and CDR2 YFSETQ come from the germline V gene. This CDR3 has 16 amino acids. Trimming at V came to 5 bases and at J to 4 bases, leaving 7 bases not matched to a gene. The CDR3 DNA sequence: TGCGCCAGCAGACCACCGGGACTAGCGGGTTACAATGAGCAGTTCTTC. It specifies CASRPPGLAGYNEQFF. Full variable domain (remainder filled in from reference TRBV5-1 and TRBJ2-1): KAGVTQTPRYLIKTRGQQVTLSCSPISGHRSVSWYQQTPGQGLQFLFEYFSETQRNKGNFPGRFSGRQFSNSRSEMNVSTLELGDSALYLCASRPPGLAGYNEQFFGPGTRLTVL.

The chain recombines TRBV12-5 with TRBJ2-1; unclear D gene. The CDR3 is made up of 12 amino acids. V was pared by 6 bases and J by 7 bases, with 10 bases between. CDR1 is LGHNT and CDR2 is FRNRAP in the germline V gene. CDR3 DNA sequence: TGTGCTAGTGGCCCAGGTGTTAATGAGCAGTTCTTC. It yields the protein CASGPGVNEQFF.